This T cell receptor beta chain stems from a study of blood T cell repertoires in COVID-19. The germline V gene has CDR1 SNHLY and CDR2 FYNNEI. CDR3 length: 15 residues. The V and J ends lost 4 bases and 2 bases respectively, with 12 bases between them. The table came from immunoSEQ multiplex PCR; TCRdb's copy has only in-frame clones and leaves some out. The sample consists of 150,000 to 190,000 clones, 65% to 85% of them appearing once. This sequence joins TRBV2 and TRBJ1-3; weak D call: TRBD1 (5 bases). The sample was peripheral blood. The clonotype was recovered from a woman of 80 years or more with acute or convalescent COVID-19. The DNA of the CDR3 is TGTGCCAGCAGTGTTGTGGAGGGACCTGGAAACACCATATATTTT. It translates to CASSVVEGPGNTIYF.